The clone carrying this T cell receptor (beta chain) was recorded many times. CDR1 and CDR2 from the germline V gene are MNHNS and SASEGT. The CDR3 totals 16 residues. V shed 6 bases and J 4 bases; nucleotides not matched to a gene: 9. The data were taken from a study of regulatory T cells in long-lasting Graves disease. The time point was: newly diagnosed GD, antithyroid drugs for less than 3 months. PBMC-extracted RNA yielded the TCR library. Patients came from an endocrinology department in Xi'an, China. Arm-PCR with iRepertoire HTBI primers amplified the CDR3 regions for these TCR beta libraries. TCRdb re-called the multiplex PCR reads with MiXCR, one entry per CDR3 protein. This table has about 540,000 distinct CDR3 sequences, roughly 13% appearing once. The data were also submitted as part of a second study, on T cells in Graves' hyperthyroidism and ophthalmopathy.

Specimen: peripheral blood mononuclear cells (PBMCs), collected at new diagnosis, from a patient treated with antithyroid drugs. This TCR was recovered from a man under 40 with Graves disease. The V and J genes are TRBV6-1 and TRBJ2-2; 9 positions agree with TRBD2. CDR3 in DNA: TGTGCCAGCAGGATAGCGGGAGAGGGGTTCACCGGGGAGCTGTTTTTT. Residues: CASRIAGEGFTGELFF.